A single sample gave rise to the 22 T cell receptor beta chains below, sequenced in a study of T-cell reconstitution after alpha-beta-depleted transplantation in children. Unique molecular identifiers were built into the TCRbeta library. MiXCR was run by TCRdb on the PCR reads, yielding one entry per CDR3 protein. The sample has a few hundred thousand distinct CDR3 sequences; around 8.9% are singletons. This specimen was PBMCs from the stem cell graft donor, taken from the stem cell graft. Receptors originate from a human donor who donated a stem cell graft to a child with SCID.

The chain combines TRBV5-1 with TRBJ2-3; D gene ambiguous. CDR3 length: 15 residues. V dropped 0 bases and J dropped 6 bases, with 14 bases sitting between them. The V gene's germline CDR1 is SGHRS and CDR2 YFSETQ. CDR3 sequence (DNA): TGCGCCAGCAGCTTGGCCGTTGGTGCCCTGGATACGCAGTATTTT. This codes for CASSLAVGALDTQYF.

This clonotype was counted ten times or more. The rearrangement joins TRBV7-4 to TRBJ2-1, with TRBD2 matching over 12 bases. Germline V gene sequence: CDR1 SGHVT, CDR2 SQSDAQ. CDR3 length: 19 amino acids. J was trimmed by 6 bases and V by 0 bases; bases with no gene match: 12. CDR3 DNA: TGTGCCAGCAGCTTAGCAAAAACTAGCGGGGGGCGAGGTTCCAATGAGCAGTTCTTC. Protein product: CASSLAKTSGGRGSNEQFF.

This clonotype has ten or more counts. Germline is not matched at one junction end, which may reflect a read error. The V and J genes are TRBV7-9 and TRBJ1-2; D unresolved. The V gene's germline CDR1 is SEHNR and CDR2 FQNEAQ (reference sequence). The CDR3 is 14 amino acids. CDR3 protein: CASSLAQSVYGYTF. The CDR3 coding sequence is TGTGCCAGCAGCCTAGCACAGAGCGTCTATGGCTACACCTTC. Drawing the rest from reference TRBV7-9 and TRBJ1-2, the complete variable domain is DTGVSQNPRHKITKRGQNVTFRCDPISEHNRLYWYRQTLGQGPEFLTYFQNEAQLEKSRLLSDRFSAERPKGSFSTLEIQRTEQGDSAMYLCASSLAQSVYGYTFGSGTRLTVV.

This clonotype was observed at least ten times. This sequence joins TRBV4-3 and TRBJ2-3; D perhaps matches TRBD2 (5 bases). From germline, CDR1 is LGHNA and CDR2 YSLEER. V lost 0 bases and J 3 bases, leaving 7 bases between the germline ends. The CDR3 loop spans 14 amino acids. Here the CDR3 reads CASSQDWETDTQYF. DNA for the CDR3: TGCGCCAGCAGCCAAGATTGGGAGACAGATACGCAGTATTTT.

A remark on this clonotype: At one boundary the junction diverges from the germline segment, which might be a read error. The V call is TRBV6-1, the J call TRBJ1-2; D possibly corresponds to TRBD1 (6 bases). Germline loops: CDR1 MNHNS, CDR2 SASEGT. The CDR3 extends over 13 amino acids. The CDR3 protein is CASTPQGGYGDTF. The DNA of the CDR3 is TGTGCCAGTACTCCACAGGGCGGGTATGGCGACACCTTC.

Ten or more counts support this clonotype. The genes are TRBV15 and TRBJ1-1; D not resolved. The germline V gene has CDR1 LNHNV and CDR2 YYDKDF (reference sequence). CDR3 length: 13 residues. V was pared by 6 bases and J by 0 bases, with 8 bases between. In nucleotides, the CDR3 is TGTGCCACCAGAAAACAGTTGAACACTGAAGCTTTCTTT. It specifies CATRKQLNTEAFF.

This clonotype was counted many times. The chain is built from TRBV18 and TRBJ2-1, with unresolved D. V was shortened by 1 base and J by 7 bases, with 8 bases between the two germline ends. CDR1 KGHSH and CDR2 LQKENI come from the germline V gene. CDR3 length: 13 residues. The CDR3: CASSPLPDNEQFF. In DNA form, the CDR3 reads TGTGCCAGCTCACCACTCCCGGATAATGAGCAGTTCTTC.

Comments on this clonotype: A much larger clone lies a single base off, so this may be a read error. This chain joins TRBV5-5 and TRBJ1-1; unclear D gene. The length of the CDR3 is 15 residues. Germline loops: CDR1 SGHKS, CDR2 YYEKEE (reference sequence). CDR3 coding DNA: TGTACCAGCAGCTTGAAACAGATGGGGAACACTGAAGCTTTCTTT. It encodes CTSSLKQMGNTEAFF.

This clonotype was counted many times. The V and J genes are TRBV15 and TRBJ2-3; weak D call: TRBD1 (6 bases). V gave up 3 bases and J gave up 0 bases, with 13 bases separating them. Germline CDR1 and CDR2: LNHNV and YYDKDF (reference sequence). The CDR3 has 16 amino acids. The CDR3 sequence: CATSRGAGRSTDTQYF. The DNA for the CDR3 is TGTGCCACCAGCAGGGGGGCAGGGAGAAGCACAGATACGCAGTATTTT.

This clonotype was detected ten times or more. The V gene is TRBV12-3 or TRBV12-4, the J gene TRBJ1-2; 11 nucleotides line up with TRBD1. The V gene end was trimmed by 6 bases and the J gene end by 6 bases; junction bases not matched to a gene: 6. The CDR3 extends over 14 amino acids. The chain's CDR3 is CASRAGQGANGYTF. In nucleotides, the CDR3 is TGTGCCAGCAGGGCCGGACAGGGGGCAAATGGCTACACCTTC.

A few counts support this clonotype. The V and J genes are TRBV7-2 and TRBJ1-2; D gene unclear. CDR1 and CDR2 from the germline V gene are SGHTA and FQGNSA. Trimming pared 1 base from V and 7 bases from J, leaving 19 bases between. This CDR3 comprises 16 residues. The CDR3 is CASSLVSTIAGFGYTF. The CDR3 nucleotides read TGTGCCAGCAGCTTAGTTTCTACCATCGCGGGGTTTGGCTACACCTTC.

This clonotype was picked up many times. DNA of the CDR3: TGTGCCAGCAGCCTCCGGGGGACCGGGGCTTTCTTT. Its protein is CASSLRGTGAFF. The V and J genes are TRBV3-1 and TRBJ1-1, with D maybe TRBD1 (5 bases). Germline V gene data show CDR1 as LGHDT and CDR2 as YNNKEL (reference sequence). This CDR3 has 12 residues. The V gene lost 4 bases and the J gene lost 11 bases, with 14 bases spanning the gap.

This clonotype was found many times. The rearrangement links TRBV7-9 to TRBJ2-7; weak D call: TRBD1 (5 bases). V lost 5 bases and J lost 0, with 17 bases in between. Germline values: CDR1 SEHNR, CDR2 FQNEAQ (reference sequence). This CDR3 region has 16 residues. The CDR3 region has the DNA TGTGCCAGCAGCCCGCTGGGGCAGTCGAGCTCCTACGAGCAGTACTTC. Its translation: CASSPLGQSSSYEQYF.

This rearrangement joins TRBV20-1 to TRBJ2-5; D not resolved. This CDR3 has 14 amino acids. Deletions cut 4 bases from V and 5 bases from J, with 17 bases between. Germline assignment: CDR1 DFQATT and CDR2 SNEGSKA (reference sequence). The CDR3 sequence is CSANRLSFAETQYF. The DNA for the CDR3 is TGCAGTGCTAATAGATTGTCTTTCGCTGAGACCCAGTACTTC.

This clonotype was counted many times. The chain is built from TRBV27 and TRBJ2-7; 9 nucleotides line up with TRBD2. Germline V gene data show CDR1 as MNHEY and CDR2 as SMNVEV (reference sequence). V shed 3 bases, J shed 6 bases, and the junction held 9 bases outside the gene matches. The CDR3 spans 15 residues. The CDR3 coding sequence is TGTGCCAGCAGTTTTTCGGGGAGTAGCGGGGGCGAGCAGTACTTC. Its translation is CASSFSGSSGGEQYF.

In its sample, this clonotype was seen many times. The gene calls are TRBV9 and TRBJ2-1; 7 bases map to TRBD2. CDR3 length: 15 residues. The germline V gene encodes CDR1 SGDLS and CDR2 YYNGEE. V shed 0 bases and J 4 bases; nucleotides not matched to a gene: 4. CDR3 amino acids: CASSVGNSGYNEQFF. In nucleotides, the CDR3 is TGTGCCAGCAGCGTAGGAAATAGCGGGTACAATGAGCAGTTCTTC.

This clonotype was recorded at least ten times. The chain is built from TRBV7-2 and TRBJ2-1; 11 bases agree with TRBD2. The CDR3 consists of 16 residues. The V segment lost 5 bases and the J segment 3 bases; nucleotides outside the gene matches: 6. CDR1 is SGHTA, CDR2 FQGNSA, per germline. CDR3 residues: CASSRSGGVLYNEQFF. Here the CDR3 DNA reads TGTGCCAGCAGCCGTAGCGGGGGGGTCCTCTACAATGAGCAGTTCTTC.

Many counts were recorded for this clonotype. The J gene is TRBJ1-5, the V gene TRBV3-1, with D hard to call. Trimming cost V 1 base and J 7 bases, with 8 bases left between them. The CDR3 is made up of 13 amino acids. Per the germline V gene, CDR1 is LGHDT and CDR2 is YNNKEL (reference sequence). This CDR3 reads CASSQVGGQPQHF. The CDR3 bases are TGTGCCAGCAGCCAAGTGGGAGGGCAGCCCCAGCATTTT.

The sample holds many counts of this clonotype. V and J are TRBV5-6 and TRBJ2-5; 8 bases fit TRBD2. From germline, CDR1 is SGHDT and CDR2 YYEEEE. V dropped 2 bases and J dropped 0; count of bases not matched to a gene: 6. CDR3 length: 16 amino acids. The CDR3 DNA follows: TGTGCCAGCAGCTTTATCACTAGCGGTAACCAAGAGACCCAGTACTTC. This translates into CASSFITSGNQETQYF.

Many counts were recorded for this clonotype. This chain connects TRBV5-5 to TRBJ2-1; D ambiguous. V gave up 4 bases and J gave up 9 bases, with 14 bases separating them. The CDR3 extends over 13 amino acids. Germline CDR1 SGHKS, CDR2 YYEKEE (reference sequence). The CDR3 DNA reads TGTGCCAGCAGCGTGGTAGGGTATGGTGAGCAGTTCTTC. Translation gives CASSVVGYGEQFF.

This clonotype was seen at least ten times. The rearrangement links TRBV7-2 to TRBJ1-2, with D possibly matching TRBD1 (5 bases). Germline V CDR1 and CDR2: SGHTA, FQGNSA. The CDR3 runs 16 residues. Trimming took off 1 base at V and 5 bases at J, with 17 bases between the two ends. CDR3 bases: TGTGCCAGCAGCTTAGAACTTCGGGACCGGGGATATGGCTACACCTTC. Its protein product is CASSLELRDRGYGYTF.

This clonotype came up many times. V is TRBV5-4 and J is TRBJ2-1; 7 positions agree with TRBD1. CDR3 size: 13 residues. Germline CDR1 and CDR2: SGHNT and YYREEE (reference sequence). Trimming at V came to 7 bases and at J to 7 bases, leaving 8 bases not matched to a gene. The CDR3 region is CASSDRVTNEQFF. The CDR3 DNA reads TGTGCCAGCTCCGACAGGGTAACGAATGAGCAGTTCTTC.